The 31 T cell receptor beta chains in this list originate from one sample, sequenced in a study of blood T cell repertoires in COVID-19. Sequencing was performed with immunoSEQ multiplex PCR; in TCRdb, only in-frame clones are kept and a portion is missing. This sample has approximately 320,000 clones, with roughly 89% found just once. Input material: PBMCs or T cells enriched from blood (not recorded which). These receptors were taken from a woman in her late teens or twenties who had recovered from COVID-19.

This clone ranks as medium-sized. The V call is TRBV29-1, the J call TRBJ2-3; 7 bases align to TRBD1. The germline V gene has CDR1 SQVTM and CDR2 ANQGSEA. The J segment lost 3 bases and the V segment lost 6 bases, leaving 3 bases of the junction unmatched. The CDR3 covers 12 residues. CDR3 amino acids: CSVLDRTDTQYF. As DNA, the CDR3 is TGCAGCGTCCTGGACAGGACAGATACGCAGTATTTT.

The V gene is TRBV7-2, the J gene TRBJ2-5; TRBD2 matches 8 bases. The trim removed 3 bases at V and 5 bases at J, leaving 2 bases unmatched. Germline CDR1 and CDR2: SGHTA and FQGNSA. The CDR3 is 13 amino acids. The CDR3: CASSFGGGETQYF. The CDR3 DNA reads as TGTGCCAGCAGCTTCGGGGGGGGTGAGACCCAGTACTTC.

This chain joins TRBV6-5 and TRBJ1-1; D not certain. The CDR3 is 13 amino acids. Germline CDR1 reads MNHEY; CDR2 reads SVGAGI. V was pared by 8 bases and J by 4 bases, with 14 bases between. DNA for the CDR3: TGTGCCAGCGTGGGCGTCCCAGGCACTGAAGCTTTCTTT. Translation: CASVGVPGTEAFF.

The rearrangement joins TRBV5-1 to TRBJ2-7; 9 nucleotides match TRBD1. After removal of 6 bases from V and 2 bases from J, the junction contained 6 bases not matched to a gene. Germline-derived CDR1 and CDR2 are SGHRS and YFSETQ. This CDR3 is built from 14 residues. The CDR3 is CASNKDRGTYEQYF. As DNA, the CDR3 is TGCGCCAGCAACAAGGACAGGGGAACCTACGAGCAGTACTTC.

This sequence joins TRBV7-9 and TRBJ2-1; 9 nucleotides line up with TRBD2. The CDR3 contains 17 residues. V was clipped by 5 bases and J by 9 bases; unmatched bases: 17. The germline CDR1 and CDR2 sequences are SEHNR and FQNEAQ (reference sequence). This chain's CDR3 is CASSPRTGREGQGEQFF. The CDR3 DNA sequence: TGTGCCAGCAGCCCCCGAACGGGGCGGGAGGGCCAGGGTGAGCAGTTCTTC.

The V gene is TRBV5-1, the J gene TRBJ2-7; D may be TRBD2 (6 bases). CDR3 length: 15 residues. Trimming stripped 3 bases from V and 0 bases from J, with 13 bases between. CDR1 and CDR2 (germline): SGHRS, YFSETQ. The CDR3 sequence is CASSSVGGNSYEQYF. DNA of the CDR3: TGCGCCAGCAGCTCGGTTGGGGGGAACTCCTACGAGCAGTACTTC.

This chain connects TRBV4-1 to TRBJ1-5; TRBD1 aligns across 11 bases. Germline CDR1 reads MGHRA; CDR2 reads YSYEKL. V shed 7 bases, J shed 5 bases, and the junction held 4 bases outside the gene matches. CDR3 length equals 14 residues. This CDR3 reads CASTPGQGDQPQHF. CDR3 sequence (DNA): TGCGCCAGCACCCCGGGACAGGGGGATCAGCCCCAGCATTTT.

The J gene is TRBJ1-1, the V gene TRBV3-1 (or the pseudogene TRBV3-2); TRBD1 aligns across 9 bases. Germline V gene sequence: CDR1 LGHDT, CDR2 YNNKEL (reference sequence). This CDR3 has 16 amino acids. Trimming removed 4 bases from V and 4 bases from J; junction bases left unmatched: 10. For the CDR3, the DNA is TGTGCCAGCAGCCCTAATCGACAGGGGGGGGGCACTGAAGCTTTCTTT. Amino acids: CASSPNRQGGGTEAFF.

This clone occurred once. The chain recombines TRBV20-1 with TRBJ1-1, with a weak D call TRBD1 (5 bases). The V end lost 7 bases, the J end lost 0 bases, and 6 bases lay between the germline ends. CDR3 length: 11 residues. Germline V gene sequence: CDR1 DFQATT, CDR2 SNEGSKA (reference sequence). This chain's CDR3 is CSGRVNTEAFF. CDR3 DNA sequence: TGCAGTGGCAGGGTGAACACTGAAGCTTTCTTT.

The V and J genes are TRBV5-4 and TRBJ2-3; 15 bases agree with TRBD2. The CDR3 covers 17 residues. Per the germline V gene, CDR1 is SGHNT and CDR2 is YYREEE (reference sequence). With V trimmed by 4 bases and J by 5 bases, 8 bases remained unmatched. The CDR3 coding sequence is TGTGCCAGCAGCCTTACACGGACTAGCGGGGGGGGAGATACGCAGTATTTT. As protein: CASSLTRTSGGGDTQYF.

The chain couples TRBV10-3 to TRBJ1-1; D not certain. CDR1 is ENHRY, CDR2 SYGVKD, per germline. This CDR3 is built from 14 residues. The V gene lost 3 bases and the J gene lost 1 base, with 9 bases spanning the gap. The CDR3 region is CAISEETGNTEAFF. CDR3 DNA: TGTGCCATCAGTGAAGAGACGGGGAACACTGAAGCTTTCTTT.

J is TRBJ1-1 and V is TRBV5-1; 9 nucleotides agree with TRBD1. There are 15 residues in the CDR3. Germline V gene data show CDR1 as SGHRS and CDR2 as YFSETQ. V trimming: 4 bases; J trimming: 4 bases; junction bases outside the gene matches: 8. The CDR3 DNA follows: TGCGCCAGCAGCCACGGGGACAGGGAGGCCACTGAAGCTTTCTTT. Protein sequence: CASSHGDREATEAFF.

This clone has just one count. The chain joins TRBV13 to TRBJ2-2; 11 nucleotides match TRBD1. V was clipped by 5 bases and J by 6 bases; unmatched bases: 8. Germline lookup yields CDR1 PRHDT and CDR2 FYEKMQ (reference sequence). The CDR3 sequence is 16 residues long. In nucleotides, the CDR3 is TGTGCCAGCAGCGTTTTTGGGACAGGGGGGGCCGGGGAGCTGTTTTTT. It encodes CASSVFGTGGAGELFF.

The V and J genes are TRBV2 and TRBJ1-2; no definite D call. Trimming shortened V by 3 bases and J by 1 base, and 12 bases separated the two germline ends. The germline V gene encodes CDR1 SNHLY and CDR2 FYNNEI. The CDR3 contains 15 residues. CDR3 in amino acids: CASSELGLLNYGYTF. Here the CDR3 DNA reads TGTGCCAGCAGTGAGCTTGGACTTCTTAACTATGGCTACACCTTC.

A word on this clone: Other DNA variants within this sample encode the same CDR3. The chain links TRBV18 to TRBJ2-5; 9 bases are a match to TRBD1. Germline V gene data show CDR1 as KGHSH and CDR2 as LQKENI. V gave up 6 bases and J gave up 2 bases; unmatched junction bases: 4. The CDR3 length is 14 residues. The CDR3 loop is CASSLGTGQETQYF. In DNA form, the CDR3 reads TGTGCCAGCTCCCTCGGGACAGGGCAAGAGACCCAGTACTTC.

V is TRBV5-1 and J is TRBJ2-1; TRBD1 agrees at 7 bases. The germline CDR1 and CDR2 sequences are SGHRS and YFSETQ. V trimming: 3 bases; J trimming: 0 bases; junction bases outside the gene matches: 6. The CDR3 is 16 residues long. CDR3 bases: TGCGCCAGCAGCTCCGACAGGGCAAGCTCCTACAATGAGCAGTTCTTC. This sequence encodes CASSSDRASSYNEQFF. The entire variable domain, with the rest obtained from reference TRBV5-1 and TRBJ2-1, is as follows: KAGVTQTPRYLIKTRGQQVTLSCSPISGHRSVSWYQQTPGQGLQFLFEYFSETQRNKGNFPGRFSGRQFSNSRSEMNVSTLELGDSALYLCASSSDRASSYNEQFFGPGTRLTVL.

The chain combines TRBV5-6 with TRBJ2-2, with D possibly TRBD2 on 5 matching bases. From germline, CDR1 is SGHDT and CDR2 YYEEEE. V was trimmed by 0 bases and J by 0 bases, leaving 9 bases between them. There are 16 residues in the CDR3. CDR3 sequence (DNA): TGTGCCAGCAGCTTGGTAGCTAGCTCGAACACCGGGGAGCTGTTTTTT. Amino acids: CASSLVASSNTGELFF.

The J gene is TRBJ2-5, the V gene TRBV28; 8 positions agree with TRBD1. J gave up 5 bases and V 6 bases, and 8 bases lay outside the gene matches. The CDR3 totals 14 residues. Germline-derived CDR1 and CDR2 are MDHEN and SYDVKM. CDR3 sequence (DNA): TGTGCCAGCAGGGAAGACAGGGGCGTCGAGACCCAGTACTTC. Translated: CASREDRGVETQYF.

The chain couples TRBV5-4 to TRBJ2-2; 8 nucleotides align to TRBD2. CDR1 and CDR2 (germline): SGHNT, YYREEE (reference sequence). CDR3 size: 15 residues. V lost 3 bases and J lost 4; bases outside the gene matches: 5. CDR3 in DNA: TGTGCCAGCAGCTCGGGGGGGACATTCACCGGGGAGCTGTTTTTT. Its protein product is CASSSGGTFTGELFF.

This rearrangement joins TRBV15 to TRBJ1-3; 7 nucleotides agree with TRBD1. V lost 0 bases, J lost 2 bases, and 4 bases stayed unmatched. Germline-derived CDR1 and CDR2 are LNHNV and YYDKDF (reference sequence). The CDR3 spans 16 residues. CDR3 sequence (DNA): TGTGCCACCAGCAGAGATATGCAGGGGGCTGGAAACACCATATATTTT. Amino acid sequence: CATSRDMQGAGNTIYF.

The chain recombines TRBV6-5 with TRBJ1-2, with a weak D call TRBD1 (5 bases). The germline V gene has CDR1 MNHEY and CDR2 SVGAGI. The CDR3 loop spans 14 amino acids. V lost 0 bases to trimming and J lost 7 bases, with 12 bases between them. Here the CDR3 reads CASSYSPGGSGYTF. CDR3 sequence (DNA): TGTGCCAGCAGTTACTCGCCCGGGGGTAGTGGCTACACCTTC.

This chain's CDR3 is CARGLAGLDTQYF. The CDR3, as DNA: TGTGCCCGCGGACTAGCGGGGCTTGATACGCAGTATTTT. The rearrangement links TRBV30 to TRBJ2-3; TRBD2 matches at 12 bases. This CDR3 region has 13 residues. With 8 bases clipped from V and 6 bases from J, the junction kept 6 bases outside the gene matches. The germline gives CDR1 GTSNPN, CDR2 SVGIG (reference sequence).

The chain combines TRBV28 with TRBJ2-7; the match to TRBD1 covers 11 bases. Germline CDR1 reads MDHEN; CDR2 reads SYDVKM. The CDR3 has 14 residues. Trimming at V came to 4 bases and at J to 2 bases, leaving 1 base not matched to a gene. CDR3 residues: CASSWTGGTYEQYF. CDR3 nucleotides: TGTGCCAGCAGTTGGACAGGGGGCACCTACGAGCAGTACTTC. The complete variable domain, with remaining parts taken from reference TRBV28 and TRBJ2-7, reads DVKVTQSSRYLVKRTGEKVFLECVQDMDHENMFWYRQDPGLGLRLIYFSYDVKMKEKGDIPEGYSVSREKKERFSLILESASTNQTSMYLCASSWTGGTYEQYFGPGTRLTVT.

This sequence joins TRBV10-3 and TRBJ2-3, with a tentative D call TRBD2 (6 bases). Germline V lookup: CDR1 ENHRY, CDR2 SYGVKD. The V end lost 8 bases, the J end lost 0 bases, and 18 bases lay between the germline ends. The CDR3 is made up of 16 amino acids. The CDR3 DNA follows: TGTGCCATCCGGCGGGCCGGGACTCCTAGCACAGATACGCAGTATTTT. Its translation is CAIRRAGTPSTDTQYF.

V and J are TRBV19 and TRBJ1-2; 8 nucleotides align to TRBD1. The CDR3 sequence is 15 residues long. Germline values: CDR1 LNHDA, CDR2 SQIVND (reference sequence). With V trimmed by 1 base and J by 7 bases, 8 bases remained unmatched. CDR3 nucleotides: TGTGCCAGTAGTATAGCCGGACAGGGTAGAGGTGGCTACACCTTC. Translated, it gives CASSIAGQGRGGYTF.

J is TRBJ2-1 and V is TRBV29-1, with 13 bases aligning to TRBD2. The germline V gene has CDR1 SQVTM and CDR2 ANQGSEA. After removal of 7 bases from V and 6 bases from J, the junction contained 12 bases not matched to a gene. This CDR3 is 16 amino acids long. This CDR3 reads CSALRLAGGLSNEQFF. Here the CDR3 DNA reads TGCAGCGCCCTTCGACTAGCGGGGGGCTTAAGCAATGAGCAGTTCTTC.

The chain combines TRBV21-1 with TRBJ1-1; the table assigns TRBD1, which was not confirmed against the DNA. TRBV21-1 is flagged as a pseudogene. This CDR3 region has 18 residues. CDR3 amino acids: CASSKEWDRGSLGTEAFF. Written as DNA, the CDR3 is TGTGCCAGCAGCAAAGAGTGGGACAGGGGATCGTTAGGCACTGAAGCTTTCTTT.

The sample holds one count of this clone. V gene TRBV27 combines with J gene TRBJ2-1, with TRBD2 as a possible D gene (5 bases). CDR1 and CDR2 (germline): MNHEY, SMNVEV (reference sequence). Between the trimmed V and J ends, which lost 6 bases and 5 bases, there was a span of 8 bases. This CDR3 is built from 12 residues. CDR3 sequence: CASRRGNNEQFF. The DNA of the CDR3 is TGTGCCAGCAGACGGGGAAACAATGAGCAGTTCTTC.

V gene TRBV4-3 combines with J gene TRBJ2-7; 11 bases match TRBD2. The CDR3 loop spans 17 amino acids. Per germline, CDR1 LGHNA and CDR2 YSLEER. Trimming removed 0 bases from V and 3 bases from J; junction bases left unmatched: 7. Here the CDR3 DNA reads TGCGCCAGCAGCCAAGAGCTAGCGGGGGGCTATGACTACGAGCAGTACTTC. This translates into CASSQELAGGYDYEQYF.

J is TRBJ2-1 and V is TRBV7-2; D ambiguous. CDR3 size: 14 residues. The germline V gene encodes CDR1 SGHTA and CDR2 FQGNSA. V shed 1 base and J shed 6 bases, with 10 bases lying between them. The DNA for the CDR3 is TGTGCCAGCAGCTTAGTCGCCCCCGGCAATGAGCAGTTCTTC. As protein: CASSLVAPGNEQFF.

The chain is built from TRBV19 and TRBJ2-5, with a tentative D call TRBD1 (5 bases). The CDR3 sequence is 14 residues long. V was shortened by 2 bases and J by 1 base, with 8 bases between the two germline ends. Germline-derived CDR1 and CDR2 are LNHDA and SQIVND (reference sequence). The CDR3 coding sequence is TGTGCCAGTAGTATATCCAGGGTCCAAGAGACCCAGTACTTC. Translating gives CASSISRVQETQYF.